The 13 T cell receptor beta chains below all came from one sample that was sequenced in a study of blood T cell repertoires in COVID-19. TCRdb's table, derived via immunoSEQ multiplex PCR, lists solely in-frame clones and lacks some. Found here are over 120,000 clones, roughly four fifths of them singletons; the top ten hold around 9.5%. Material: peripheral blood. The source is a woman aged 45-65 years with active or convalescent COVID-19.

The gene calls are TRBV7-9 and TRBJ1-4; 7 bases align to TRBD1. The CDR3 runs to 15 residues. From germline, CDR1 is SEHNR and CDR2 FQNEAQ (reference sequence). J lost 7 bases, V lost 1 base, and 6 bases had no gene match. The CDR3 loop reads CASSLGFGQVEKLFF. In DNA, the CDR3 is TGTGCCAGCAGCTTAGGATTCGGACAGGTTGAAAAACTGTTTTTT.

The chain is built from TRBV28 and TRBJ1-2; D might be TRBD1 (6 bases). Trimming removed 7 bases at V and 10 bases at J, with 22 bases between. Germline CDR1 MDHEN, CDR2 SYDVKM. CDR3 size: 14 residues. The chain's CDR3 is CASTPPGTGIYYTF. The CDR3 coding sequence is TGTGCCAGCACCCCCCCGGGCACAGGGATTTACTACACCTTC.

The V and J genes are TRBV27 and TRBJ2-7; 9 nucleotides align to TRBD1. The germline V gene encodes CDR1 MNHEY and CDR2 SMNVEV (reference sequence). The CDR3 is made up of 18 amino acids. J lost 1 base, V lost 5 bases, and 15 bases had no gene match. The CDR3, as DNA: TGTGCCAGCAGTCCCATGACCCGGGGACAGGGTAGGTCCTACGAGCAGTACTTC. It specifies CASSPMTRGQGRSYEQYF.

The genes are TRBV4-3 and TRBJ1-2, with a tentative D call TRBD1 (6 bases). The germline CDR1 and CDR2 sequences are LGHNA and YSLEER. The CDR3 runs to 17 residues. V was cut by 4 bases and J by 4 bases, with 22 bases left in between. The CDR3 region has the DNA TGCGCCAGCAGCCTAAGAGCCACAGGGCCAGATAGCTATGGCTACACCTTC. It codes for CASSLRATGPDSYGYTF.

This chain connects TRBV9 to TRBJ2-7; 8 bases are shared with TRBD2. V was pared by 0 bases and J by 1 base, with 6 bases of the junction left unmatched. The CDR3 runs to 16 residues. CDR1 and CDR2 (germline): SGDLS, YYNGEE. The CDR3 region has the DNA TGTGCCAGCAGCGTAGGGATCACTAGCGGTTCCTACGAGCAGTACTTC. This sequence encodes CASSVGITSGSYEQYF.

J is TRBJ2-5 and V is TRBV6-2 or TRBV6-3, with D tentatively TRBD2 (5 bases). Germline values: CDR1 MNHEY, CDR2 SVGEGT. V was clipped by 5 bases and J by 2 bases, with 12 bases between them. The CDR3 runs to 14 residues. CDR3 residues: CASSPGLSQETQYF. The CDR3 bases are TGTGCCAGCAGTCCCGGACTGTCGCAAGAGACCCAGTACTTC.

As DNA, the CDR3 is TGTGCCAGCAGCCAACTTTGGACAGGAACTGCTAACTATGGCTACACCTTC. Its protein is CASSQLWTGTANYGYTF. The gene calls are TRBV4-2 and TRBJ1-2; 7 nucleotides align to TRBD1. The CDR3 has 17 amino acids. Germline CDR1 reads LGHNA; CDR2 reads YNFKEQ. V dropped 2 bases and J dropped 0; count of bases not matched to a gene: 9.

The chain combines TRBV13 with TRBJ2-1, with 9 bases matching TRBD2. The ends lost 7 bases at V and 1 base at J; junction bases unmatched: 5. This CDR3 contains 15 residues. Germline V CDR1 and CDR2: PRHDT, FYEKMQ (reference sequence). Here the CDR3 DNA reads TGTGCCAGCACCCGCGGGGGGGAGTCCTACAATGAGCAGTTCTTC. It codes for CASTRGGESYNEQFF.

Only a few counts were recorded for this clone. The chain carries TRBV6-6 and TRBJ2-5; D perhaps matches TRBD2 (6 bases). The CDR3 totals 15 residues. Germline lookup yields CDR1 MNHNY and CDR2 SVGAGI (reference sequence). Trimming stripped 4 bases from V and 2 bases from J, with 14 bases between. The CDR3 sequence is CASSLRPGLQETQYF. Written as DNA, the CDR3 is TGTGCCAGCAGTTTACGGCCGGGACTTCAAGAGACCCAGTACTTC.

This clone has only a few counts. CDR3 DNA: TGTGCCAGCAGTTGGGGACAGGGCCCTAATGAAAAACTGTTTTTT. This sequence encodes CASSWGQGPNEKLFF. This rearrangement joins TRBV6-2 or TRBV6-3 to TRBJ1-4; 9 nucleotides line up with TRBD1. CDR1 is MNHEY, CDR2 SVGEGT, per germline. Trimming at V came to 4 bases and at J to 3 bases, leaving 3 bases not matched to a gene. CDR3 length: 15 residues.

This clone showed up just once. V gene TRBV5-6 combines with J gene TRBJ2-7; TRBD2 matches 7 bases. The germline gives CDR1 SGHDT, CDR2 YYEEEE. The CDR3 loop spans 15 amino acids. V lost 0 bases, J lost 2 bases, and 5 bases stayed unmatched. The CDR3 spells CASSLESSGTYEQYF. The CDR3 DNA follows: TGTGCCAGCAGCTTGGAATCTAGCGGAACCTACGAGCAGTACTTC.

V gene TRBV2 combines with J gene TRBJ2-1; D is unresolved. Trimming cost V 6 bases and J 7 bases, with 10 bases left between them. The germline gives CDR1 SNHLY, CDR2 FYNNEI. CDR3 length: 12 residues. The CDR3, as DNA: TGTGCCAGCAGGGGTGGAGTAAATGAGCAGTTCTTC. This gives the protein CASRGGVNEQFF.

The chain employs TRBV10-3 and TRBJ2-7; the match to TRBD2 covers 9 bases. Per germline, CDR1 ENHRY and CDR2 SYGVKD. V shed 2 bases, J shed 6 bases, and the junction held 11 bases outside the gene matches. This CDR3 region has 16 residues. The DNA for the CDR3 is TGTGCCATCAGTGAGATGATAGCGGGAGCAGTGGGCGAGCAGTACTTC. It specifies CAISEMIAGAVGEQYF.